The 23 T cell receptor beta chains presented below share a single source sample, sequenced in a study of PD-L1 blockade in urothelial cancer. The time point is: pretreatment peripheral blood. Sequenced by immunoSEQ multiplex PCR; TCRdb stores in-frame clones only, minus some. The data hold 85,000 to 95,000 clones, with around 90% observed a single time. The sample was PBMCs, taken around atezolizumab (anti-PD-L1) treatment. The source of these receptors is a woman aged 80 or over with urothelial cancer.

This chain connects TRBV5-1 to TRBJ2-2; no clear D. This CDR3 spans 15 amino acids. V shed 1 base and J shed 4 bases, with 11 bases lying between them. Germline CDR1 and CDR2: SGHRS and YFSETQ. The CDR3 bases are TGCGCCAGCAGCTTGTTTGGAGCTTCCACCGGGGAGCTGTTTTTT. This codes for CASSLFGASTGELFF.

This clone has a single count. This chain links TRBV5-4 with TRBJ2-7, with a possible D match to TRBD2 (6 bases). Per germline, CDR1 SGHNT and CDR2 YYREEE (reference sequence). The CDR3 totals 20 residues. Trimming shortened V by 3 bases and J by 2 bases, and 30 bases separated the two germline ends. CDR3 DNA sequence: TGTGCCAGCAGCTCAGACTCAAGGGATACTAAAACGGGAGCCCCCTACGAGCAGTACTTC. As protein: CASSSDSRDTKTGAPYEQYF.

The chain carries TRBV7-9 and TRBJ2-7, with D possibly matching TRBD2 (6 bases). Germline CDR1 and CDR2: SEHNR and FQNEAQ (reference sequence). V gave up 2 bases and J gave up 7 bases, with 12 bases separating them. This CDR3 has 13 residues. Written as DNA, the CDR3 is TGTGCCAGCAGCTTAATAGCGGCTGGGGAGCAGTACTTC. Its translation: CASSLIAAGEQYF. Full variable domain (rest looked up from reference TRBV7-9 and TRBJ2-7): DTGVSQNPRHKITKRGQNVTFRCDPISEHNRLYWYRQTLGQGPEFLTYFQNEAQLEKSRLLSDRFSAERPKGSFSTLEIQRTEQGDSAMYLCASSLIAAGEQYFGPGTRLTVT.

The chain recombines TRBV9 with TRBJ1-5; 12 bases align to TRBD1. J was trimmed by 6 bases and V by 4 bases; bases with no gene match: 2. In germline, CDR1 is SGDLS, CDR2 YYNGEE. The CDR3 sequence is 14 residues long. Here the CDR3 reads CASSRDRGLQPQHF. The CDR3 nucleotides are TGTGCCAGCAGCCGGGACAGGGGGCTTCAGCCCCAGCATTTT.

The rearrangement links TRBV2 to TRBJ2-1; TRBD2 matches 7 bases. The CDR3 is made up of 14 amino acids. Germline CDR1 SNHLY, CDR2 FYNNEI. Germline trimming cut 6 bases from V and 9 bases from J; bases unmatched to any gene: 11. CDR3 sequence: CASSRPGLTGEQFF. CDR3 bases: TGTGCCAGCAGCAGGCCGGGACTAACCGGTGAGCAGTTCTTC.

This clone came up a few times. V is TRBV28 and J is TRBJ1-1, with 8 nucleotides matching TRBD1. The J segment lost 11 bases and the V segment lost 5 bases, leaving 10 bases of the junction unmatched. Germline V gene data show CDR1 as MDHEN and CDR2 as SYDVKM. This CDR3 is built from 13 residues. CDR3 in amino acids: CASSLAGGRGAFF. The DNA for the CDR3 is TGTGCCAGCAGTCTCGCAGGGGGCAGGGGGGCTTTCTTT.

Of note for this clone: Additional DNA sequences in this sample encode the identical CDR3. This chain links TRBV5-1 with TRBJ1-5, with D possibly being TRBD1 (6 bases). The V gene lost 0 bases and the J gene lost 5 bases, with 9 bases spanning the gap. The CDR3 contains 14 residues. Germline loops: CDR1 SGHRS, CDR2 YFSETQ. CDR3 bases: TGCGCCAGCAGCTTGGGGGGGCTCGATCAGCCCCAGCATTTT. Translating gives CASSLGGLDQPQHF. The complete variable domain, with remaining parts taken from reference TRBV5-1 and TRBJ1-5, reads KAGVTQTPRYLIKTRGQQVTLSCSPISGHRSVSWYQQTPGQGLQFLFEYFSETQRNKGNFPGRFSGRQFSNSRSEMNVSTLELGDSALYLCASSLGGLDQPQHFGDGTRLSIL.

The rearrangement links TRBV7-9 to TRBJ1-1; D not certain. Looked up from germline, CDR1 is SEHNR and CDR2 is FQNEAQ (reference sequence). CDR3 length: 15 residues. The V gene lost 1 base and the J gene lost 3 bases, with 12 bases spanning the gap. The CDR3 bases are TGTGCCAGCAGCTTAGGAGCAGGCCGTCACACTGAAGCTTTCTTT. This translates into CASSLGAGRHTEAFF.

The chain is built from TRBV6-4 and TRBJ2-1; TRBD1 matches 9 bases. V lost 4 bases, J lost 0 bases, and 4 bases stayed unmatched. CDR1 MRHNA and CDR2 SNTAGT come from the germline V gene. The CDR3 totals 16 residues. The CDR3 nucleotides read TGTGCCAGCAGTGGGACGACAGGGGGCTCCTACAATGAGCAGTTCTTC. Translated: CASSGTTGGSYNEQFF.

J is TRBJ2-2 and V is TRBV28; 12 bases fit TRBD2. The germline gives CDR1 MDHEN, CDR2 SYDVKM. With V trimmed by 4 bases and J by 3 bases, 6 bases remained unmatched. This CDR3 spans 17 amino acids. Here the CDR3 DNA reads TGTGCCAGCAGTTCCCCTAGCGGGAGGGCATACACCGGGGAGCTGTTTTTT. Its translation is CASSSPSGRAYTGELFF.

The chain recombines TRBV27 with TRBJ2-6, with a tentative D call TRBD1 (5 bases). Germline lookup yields CDR1 MNHEY and CDR2 SMNVEV (reference sequence). The CDR3 sequence is 20 residues long. V was clipped by 2 bases and J by 4 bases, with 24 bases between them. CDR3 DNA sequence: TGTGCCAGCAGTTTAACATCCCGCAGACAGTGGGTAGCCGGGGCCAACGTCCTGACTTTC. Its protein is CASSLTSRRQWVAGANVLTF.

The V and J genes are TRBV7-3 and TRBJ2-2, with 9 bases aligning to TRBD2. V dropped 2 bases and J dropped 7; count of bases not matched to a gene: 2. CDR1 SGHTA and CDR2 FQGTGA come from the germline V gene. This CDR3 region has 14 residues. The CDR3 is CASSLGAGGGELFF. For the CDR3, the DNA is TGTGCCAGCAGCTTAGGAGCGGGAGGCGGGGAGCTGTTTTTT.

This clone has only one observation. The rearrangement links TRBV6-1 to TRBJ2-3, with 11 positions matching TRBD2. The V and J ends lost 0 bases and 0 bases, in that order; junction bases with no gene match: 5. The germline CDR1 and CDR2 sequences are MNHNS and SASEGT. This CDR3 region has 18 residues. CDR3 in amino acids: CASSEAGLAEPSTDTQYF. The CDR3 DNA reads TGTGCCAGCAGTGAAGCGGGACTAGCGGAACCTAGCACAGATACGCAGTATTTT.

The genes are TRBV6-5 and TRBJ2-1; the match to TRBD1 covers 8 bases. Per the germline V gene, CDR1 is MNHEY and CDR2 is SVGAGI. J lost 4 bases, V lost 7 bases, and 6 bases had no gene match. CDR3 length equals 14 residues. The CDR3 DNA is TGTGCCAGCAAAAGACAGGGGATTTACAATGAGCAGTTCTTC. Protein sequence: CASKRQGIYNEQFF.

The chain is built from TRBV2 and TRBJ2-1, with D possibly TRBD2 on 6 matching bases. Germline V gene lookup returns CDR1 SNHLY and CDR2 FYNNEI. Trimming stripped 5 bases from V and 0 bases from J, with 20 bases between. There are 18 residues in the CDR3. CDR3 region: CASSFRDSIGISYNEQFF. The CDR3 nucleotides are TGTGCCAGCAGTTTTCGGGACTCGATCGGAATCTCCTACAATGAGCAGTTCTTC.

The V call is TRBV27, the J call TRBJ2-7; weak D call: TRBD1 (6 bases). Germline V gene lookup returns CDR1 MNHEY and CDR2 SMNVEV (reference sequence). The V and J ends lost 0 bases and 3 bases respectively, with 15 bases between them. The CDR3 contains 16 residues. For the CDR3, the DNA is TGTGCCAGCAGTTTATCGACGGACAGCACGTTCTACGAGCAGTACTTC. Translation gives CASSLSTDSTFYEQYF.

CDR3 DNA sequence: TGTGCCAGCTCACGCGACAGTTCAACTAATGAAAAACTGTTTTTT. This sequence encodes CASSRDSSTNEKLFF. The chain links TRBV18 to TRBJ1-4, with D perhaps TRBD1 (5 bases). The length of the CDR3 is 15 residues. Per germline, CDR1 KGHSH and CDR2 LQKENI. The ends were cut back, 4 bases at V and 0 bases at J, with 9 bases in the middle.

The chain couples TRBV29-1 to TRBJ2-7, with TRBD2 identical over 14 bases. Germline loops: CDR1 SQVTM, CDR2 ANQGSEA. This CDR3 has 15 residues. V was clipped by 7 bases and J by 6 bases; unmatched bases: 11. The CDR3 protein is CSGGLAGVGKSEQYF. The CDR3 region has the DNA TGCAGCGGGGGACTAGCGGGAGTCGGAAAGAGCGAGCAGTACTTC.

The chain uses TRBV30 and TRBJ2-7; TRBD2 matches 7 bases. Germline V gene data show CDR1 as GTSNPN and CDR2 as SVGIG (reference sequence). This CDR3 spans 15 amino acids. J was trimmed by 0 bases and V by 4 bases; bases with no gene match: 9. CDR3 amino acids: CAWNPKAGNSYEQYF. As DNA, the CDR3 is TGTGCCTGGAACCCAAAAGCGGGGAACTCCTACGAGCAGTACTTC.

The chain combines TRBV10-2 with TRBJ2-7; D not resolved. V gave up 0 bases and J gave up 4 bases, with 10 bases separating them. This CDR3 is built from 14 residues. Germline loops: CDR1 WSHSY, CDR2 SAAADI. Here the CDR3 reads CASSESNTGYEQYF. CDR3 nucleotides: TGCGCCAGCAGTGAGTCCAACACCGGGTACGAGCAGTACTTC.

This CDR3 reads CASSLGGSQPQHF. As DNA, the CDR3 is TGTGCCAGCAGCTTAGGAGGGTCTCAGCCCCAGCATTTT. The V call is TRBV7-9, the J call TRBJ1-5; D uncertain. The CDR3 length is 13 residues. The germline V and J ends were trimmed by 1 base and 6 bases, with 7 bases remaining between them. Germline V gene sequence: CDR1 SEHNR, CDR2 FQNEAQ (reference sequence).

The V gene is TRBV27, the J gene TRBJ2-2, with D possibly TRBD2 on 6 matching bases. The V gene's germline CDR1 is MNHEY and CDR2 SMNVEV (reference sequence). Deletions cut 6 bases from V and 1 base from J, with 12 bases between. The CDR3 sequence is 15 residues long. The CDR3 bases are TGTGCCAGCAGCCCCCGACTAGAGAACACCGGGGAGCTGTTTTTT. Its protein product is CASSPRLENTGELFF.

The chain combines TRBV5-4 with TRBJ2-2; 9 positions agree with TRBD2. CDR1 and CDR2 from the germline V gene are SGHNT and YYREEE (reference sequence). CDR3 length: 17 amino acids. J was trimmed by 5 bases and V by 4 bases; bases with no gene match: 12. The CDR3 DNA follows: TGTGCCAGCAGCACTGGGGGCTTTGCGGGAGGGACCGGGGAGCTGTTTTTT. It yields the protein CASSTGGFAGGTGELFF.